This is a list of T cell receptor beta chains from one sample in a study of tumor-infiltrating lymphocytes in primary liver carcinoma. Each CDR3 protein is one row after TCRdb ran MiXCR on the multiplex PCR reads. The data hold 95,000 to 150,000 distinct CDR3 sequences, with 55% to 75% observed a single time. Input material: liver tumor tissue from sampling region 1. The receptors come from an older woman with primary liver carcinoma and hepatitis B virus infection. Both conserved end residues are part of each CDR3. A D gene is named only where the DNA matches it firmly. Rows give clone size only sometimes, using once, few, many, or a class for an expanded clone.

j_call cdr3_length clone_size d_call v_call cdr3_aa cdr3_nt
TRBJ1-1 13 few - TRBV5-1 CASSPFSGAEAFF TGCGCCAGCAGCCCCTTTTCGGGGGCTGAAGCTTTCTTT
TRBJ2-7 12 once TRBD2 TRBV11-2 CACSLGGYEHYF TGTGCCTGCAGCTTGGGGGGGTACGAGCACTACTTC
TRBJ1-2 16 - - TRBV14 CASSQGWGASGYGYTF TGTGCCAGCAGCCAAGGATGGGGGGCGAGTGGCTATGGCTACACCTTC
TRBJ2-5 16 - TRBD1 TRBV11-2 CANSLEGQVFSETQYF TGTGCCAACAGCCTAGAAGGACAGGTTTTTTCGGAGACCCAGTACTTC
TRBJ2-7 14 - TRBD2 TRBV5-1 CASSLSSGNYEQYF TGCGCCAGCAGCTTGTCTAGCGGGAACTACGAGCAGTACTTC
TRBJ2-1 16 few - TRBV5-1 CASSLGIRSSYNEQFF TGCGCCAGCAGCCTTGGAATTCGGAGCTCCTACAATGAGCAGTTCTTC
TRBJ2-7 11 many - TRBV7-8 CASSFSGEQYF TGTGCCAGCAGCTTTTCCGGCGAGCAGTACTTC
TRBJ1-4 15 many - TRBV6-5 CASSYAGSPNEKLFF TGTGCCAGCAGTTACGCAGGAAGCCCCAATGAAAAACTGTTTTTT
TRBJ2-3 15 - - TRBV12-3/TRBV12-4 CANSLGGMAQDTQYF TGTGCCAACAGTTTAGGTGGGATGGCACAGGATACGCAGTATTTT
TRBJ2-5 16 - TRBD1 TRBV5-5 CATSLIGTGDRETQYF TGTGCCACCAGCCTAATTGGAACAGGGGATCGAGAGACCCAGTACTTC
TRBJ1-1 14 - - TRBV12-3/TRBV12-4 CTNSLRAAGNEAFF TGTACCAACAGTTTAAGGGCGGCGGGGAATGAAGCTTTCTTT
TRBJ2-7 18 many TRBD2 TRBV10-2 CASSKLGLAGSTSYEQYF TGCGCCAGCAGTAAACTAGGACTAGCGGGATCAACCTCCTACGAGCAGTACTTC
TRBJ1-1 12 - - TRBV6-5 CASSCTGIEAFF TGTGCCAGCAGTTGCACCGGCATTGAAGCTTTCTTT
TRBJ2-3 12 few - TRBV10-3 CAVKASADTQYF TGTGCCGTGAAGGCTAGTGCAGATACGCAGTATTTT
TRBJ2-5 13 many - TRBV11-3 CASSLNDQETQYF TGTGCCAGCAGCCTGAACGACCAAGAGACCCAGTACTTC
TRBJ1-2 14 - - TRBV6-2/TRBV6-3 CASSYSGREHGYTF TGTGCCAGCAGTTACTCCGGCAGGGAGCATGGCTACACCTTC
TRBJ2-7 15 - - TRBV11-3 CASSTQTGKYYEQYF TGTGCCAGCAGCACCCAGACGGGAAAGTATTACGAGCAGTACTTC